Below, 14 T cell receptor beta chains from the same sample are listed, as sequenced in a study of shared clonotypes between healthy human individuals. The protocol was immunoSEQ multiplex PCR, while the TCRdb copy is restricted to in-frame clones and leaves out a portion. Among over a million clones, roughly 96% were seen once, and the ten largest hold roughly 1.2%. The sequencing sample was made of naive CD4+ T cells sorted from blood. Subset of the sample: CD45RA+ positively selected. Receptor source: a man aged 30 to 39 in good health.

This clone was seen more than once but under ten times. The chain joins TRBV10-2 to TRBJ1-2, with no clear D. Between the trimmed V and J ends, which lost 6 bases and 0 bases, there was a span of 8 bases. CDR3 length equals 13 residues. Germline values: CDR1 WSHSY, CDR2 SAAADI. The DNA of the CDR3 is TGCGCCAGCAGGGCCTCGGCTAACTATGGCTACACCTTC. Residues: CASRASANYGYTF.

The rearrangement joins TRBV5-1 to TRBJ1-3; D may be TRBD1 (5 bases). This CDR3 has 19 residues. Per the germline V gene, CDR1 is SGHRS and CDR2 is YFSETQ. The germline V and J ends were trimmed by 0 bases and 0 bases, with 19 bases remaining between them. Here the CDR3 reads CASSLVDSSTLDSGNTIYF. The DNA of the CDR3 is TGCGCCAGCAGCTTGGTTGACAGTTCTACTCTTGACTCTGGAAACACCATATATTTT.

This clone was observed a few times. This sequence joins TRBV9 and TRBJ1-4, with 9 bases fitting TRBD1. Germline V gene data show CDR1 as SGDLS and CDR2 as YYNGEE. With 2 bases clipped from V and 7 bases from J, the junction kept 6 bases outside the gene matches. CDR3 size: 15 residues. The CDR3 spells CASSVRGTGSEKLFF. The DNA for the CDR3 is TGTGCCAGCAGCGTTCGAGGGACAGGGAGTGAAAAACTGTTTTTT.

On this clone: Distinct nucleotide sequences in the sample also encode this CDR3. The rearrangement joins TRBV28 to TRBJ2-1; 8 bases align to TRBD2. This CDR3 has 16 amino acids. From germline, CDR1 is MDHEN and CDR2 SYDVKM. With 4 bases clipped from V and 0 bases from J, the junction kept 5 bases outside the gene matches. The CDR3 here is CASSSLAGSSYNEQFF. In DNA form, the CDR3 reads TGTGCCAGCAGTTCTCTAGCGGGTAGCTCCTACAATGAGCAGTTCTTC. Full variable domain (remainder filled in from reference TRBV28 and TRBJ2-1): DVKVTQSSRYLVKRTGEKVFLECVQDMDHENMFWYRQDPGLGLRLIYFSYDVKMKEKGDIPEGYSVSREKKERFSLILESASTNQTSMYLCASSSLAGSSYNEQFFGPGTRLTVL.

The V gene is TRBV2, the J gene TRBJ1-2; no clear D. CDR1 and CDR2 (germline): SNHLY, FYNNEI. CDR3 size: 13 residues. The ends were cut back, 6 bases at V and 8 bases at J, with 16 bases in the middle. CDR3 bases: TGTGCCAGCAGCGAGCTAAATATAAGCGGCTACACCTTC. Translating it yields CASSELNISGYTF.

J is TRBJ2-4 and V is TRBV5-1; 8 positions match TRBD1. Losses at the gene ends were 0 bases for V and 6 bases for J; bases not matched to a gene: 8. Germline CDR1 is SGHRS and CDR2 is YFSETQ. This CDR3 is 16 amino acids long. CDR3 sequence (DNA): TGCGCCAGCAGCTTGGTCGGACAGGGCCCGGGAAACATTCAGTACTTC. Protein product: CASSLVGQGPGNIQYF.

This chain joins TRBV6-1 and TRBJ1-1; D call uncertain. This CDR3 has 14 amino acids. The germline V gene has CDR1 MNHNS and CDR2 SASEGT. V lost 3 bases and J 7 bases, leaving 15 bases between the germline ends. The CDR3 is CASSEATMRFEAFF. CDR3 bases: TGTGCCAGCAGTGAGGCCACCATGAGGTTTGAAGCTTTCTTT.

V gene TRBV5-5 combines with J gene TRBJ2-2; TRBD1 matches at 7 bases. Looked up from germline, CDR1 is SGHKS and CDR2 is YYEKEE (reference sequence). J was trimmed by 0 bases and V by 3 bases; bases with no gene match: 8. The CDR3 has 17 amino acids. The CDR3 DNA reads as TGTGCCAGCAGCTCATCACAGGGGTTCGCGAACACCGGGGAGCTGTTTTTT. As protein: CASSSSQGFANTGELFF. Variable domain in full (rest from reference TRBV5-5 and TRBJ2-2): DAGVTQSPTHLIKTRGQQVTLRCSPISGHKSVSWYQQVLGQGPQFIFQYYEKEERGRGNFPDRFSARQFPNYSSELNVNALLLGDSALYLCASSSSQGFANTGELFFGEGSRLTVL.

The rearrangement links TRBV30 to TRBJ2-1; D gene uncertain. Trimming stripped 0 bases from V and 4 bases from J, with 10 bases between. The germline CDR1 and CDR2 sequences are GTSNPN and SVGIG (reference sequence). The CDR3 is 14 amino acids. The CDR3 DNA reads as TGTGCCTGGAGTGTGGGGAACCCTTACAATGAGCAGTTCTTC. It codes for CAWSVGNPYNEQFF.

DNA for the CDR3: TGTGCCAGCAGCTTATTAGGACAGGGGGTAACTGAAGCTTTCTTT. Its translation: CASSLLGQGVTEAFF. The chain recombines TRBV11-2 with TRBJ1-1; TRBD1 agrees at 10 bases. Germline V gives CDR1 SGHAT, CDR2 FQNNGV. The V gene end was trimmed by 2 bases and the J gene end by 5 bases; junction bases not matched to a gene: 5. The CDR3 is made up of 15 amino acids.

The J gene is TRBJ2-7, the V gene TRBV7-9; the D gene is possibly TRBD1 (6 bases). This CDR3 spans 18 amino acids. Trimming pared 5 bases from V and 0 bases from J, leaving 23 bases between. Germline values: CDR1 SEHNR, CDR2 FQNEAQ (reference sequence). The CDR3 here is CASSNSGRQEHFSYEQYF. The CDR3 bases are TGTGCCAGCAGCAATAGTGGGAGACAGGAGCACTTCTCCTACGAGCAGTACTTC.

The chain employs TRBV5-4 and TRBJ2-2; 8 nucleotides match TRBD2. CDR1 is SGHNT, CDR2 YYREEE, per germline (reference sequence). With 3 bases clipped from V and 0 bases from J, the junction kept 4 bases outside the gene matches. This CDR3 spans 16 amino acids. The CDR3 sequence is CASSSQLAANTGELFF. The CDR3 DNA sequence: TGTGCCAGCAGCTCCCAACTAGCGGCGAACACCGGGGAGCTGTTTTTT.

This chain links TRBV7-9 with TRBJ2-2; D possibly uses TRBD1 or TRBD2 (6 bases each). V was pared by 4 bases and J by 5 bases, with 20 bases between. The CDR3 extends over 17 amino acids. The germline V gene has CDR1 SEHNR and CDR2 FQNEAQ (reference sequence). The CDR3 nucleotides read TGTGCCAGCAGCTCCCTAATTATGGGGGGCTTAACCGGGGAGCTGTTTTTT. Encoded protein: CASSSLIMGGLTGELFF.

This clone was detected once. Other DNA sequences in this specimen translate into the identical CDR3. The rearrangement joins TRBV19 to TRBJ2-3, with 9 bases fitting TRBD2. This CDR3 has 15 amino acids. The germline CDR1 and CDR2 sequences are LNHDA and SQIVND (reference sequence). The trim removed 3 bases at V and 4 bases at J, leaving 5 bases unmatched. The CDR3 reads CASSMLAGVPDTQYF. CDR3 DNA sequence: TGTGCCAGTAGTATGTTAGCGGGAGTACCAGATACGCAGTATTTT.